These 28 T cell receptor beta chains were sequenced from one sample in a study of T cell responses to AZD1222 COVID-19 vaccine. TCRdb's table, derived via immunoSEQ multiplex PCR, lists solely in-frame clones and lacks some. The table includes about 120,000 clones, about 90% detected once. The input for sequencing was peripheral blood, taken on day 0 of AZD1222 vaccination. These TCRs come from an adult in good health.

The chain carries TRBV21-1 and TRBJ1-2; the table assigns TRBD1, which was not confirmed against the DNA. TRBV21-1 is a pseudogene locus. The CDR3 length is 15 residues. As DNA, the CDR3 is TGTGCCAGCAGCAAAGGTTACAGGGGAAGGTATGGCTACACCTTC. Encoded protein: CASSKGYRGRYGYTF.

The V gene is TRBV6-1, the J gene TRBJ1-2; tentatively, D is TRBD1 (6 bases). Trimming removed 1 base from V and 3 bases from J, with 9 bases in between. The CDR3 contains 14 residues. From germline, CDR1 is MNHNS and CDR2 SASEGT. CDR3 residues: CASSEVEGDYGYTF. CDR3 coding DNA: TGTGCCAGCAGTGAAGTGGAGGGGGACTATGGCTACACCTTC.

The chain employs TRBV14 and TRBJ2-7; possibly TRBD1 or TRBD2 for D (6 bases each). The germline V and J ends were trimmed by 4 bases and 5 bases, with 12 bases remaining between them. Germline V CDR1 and CDR2: SGHDN, FVKESK. This CDR3 has 13 residues. In DNA, the CDR3 is TGTGCCAGCAGCCGTAGGGGGGTCCACGAGCAGTACTTC. Protein product: CASSRRGVHEQYF. Full variable domain (remainder filled in from reference TRBV14 and TRBJ2-7): EAGVTQFPSHSVIEKGQTVTLRCDPISGHDNLYWYRRVMGKEIKFLLHFVKESKQDESGMPNNRFLAERTGGTYSTLKVQPAELEDSGVYFCASSRRGVHEQYFGPGTRLTVT.

The chain links TRBV27 to TRBJ2-7, with 7 bases matching TRBD1. There are 15 residues in the CDR3. J gave up 3 bases and V 6 bases, and 11 bases lay outside the gene matches. The germline gives CDR1 MNHEY, CDR2 SMNVEV (reference sequence). The CDR3 spells CASRPRETGNYEQYF. The CDR3 coding sequence is TGTGCCAGCAGGCCCCGTGAGACAGGGAACTACGAGCAGTACTTC.

The sample holds one count of this clone. The chain couples TRBV5-8 to TRBJ1-6; D remains unclear. The CDR3 extends over 15 amino acids. Germline-derived CDR1 and CDR2 are SGHTS and YDEGEE. V was pared by 1 base and J by 5 bases, with 10 bases between. As DNA, the CDR3 is TGTGCCAGCAGCTTGCGGCGACTGAATAATTCACCCCTCCACTTT. Amino acid sequence: CASSLRRLNNSPLHF. The whole variable domain, filled in from reference TRBV5-8 and TRBJ1-6, reads EAGVTQSPTHLIKTRGQQATLRCSPISGHTSVYWYQQALGLGLQFLLWYDEGEERNRGNFPPRFSGRQFPNYSSELNVNALELEDSALYLCASSLRRLNNSPLHFGNGTRLTVT.

This chain connects TRBV19 to TRBJ2-5; 11 positions match TRBD2. This CDR3 has 15 amino acids. CDR1 and CDR2 from the germline V gene are LNHDA and SQIVND (reference sequence). The V and J ends lost 7 bases and 4 bases, in that order; junction bases with no gene match: 8. The CDR3 bases are TGTGCCAGTACCTTTAGCGGGGGGGCCGGAGAGACCCAGTACTTC. Translated: CASTFSGGAGETQYF.

V is TRBV27 and J is TRBJ2-2; tentative D call: TRBD2 (6 bases). V was cut by 3 bases and J by 5 bases, with 7 bases left in between. Germline V gene lookup returns CDR1 MNHEY and CDR2 SMNVEV (reference sequence). This CDR3 is 13 amino acids long. As DNA, the CDR3 is TGTGCCAGCAGTTTGGAGGGGACCGGGGAGCTGTTTTTT. It codes for CASSLEGTGELFF.

V and J are TRBV27 and TRBJ2-1; TRBD2 matches 14 bases. CDR1 and CDR2 (germline): MNHEY, SMNVEV (reference sequence). The CDR3 contains 21 residues. V shed 5 bases, J shed 0 bases, and the junction held 15 bases outside the gene matches. CDR3 region: CASSLPQYGTSGGSSYNEQFF. The CDR3 DNA reads TGTGCCAGCAGTCTACCTCAATACGGGACTAGCGGGGGCAGCTCCTACAATGAGCAGTTCTTC.

The V gene is TRBV2, the J gene TRBJ1-1; D is unclear. Germline V gene lookup returns CDR1 SNHLY and CDR2 FYNNEI. The CDR3 totals 14 residues. With 8 bases removed from V and 5 bases from J, the gap between germline ends came to 18 bases. CDR3 nucleotide sequence: TGTGCCAGCCCCGGGGAGCAGCCCAGGACTGAAGCTTTCTTT. This translates into CASPGEQPRTEAFF.

The chain is built from TRBV20-1 and TRBJ1-3, with a weak D call TRBD1 (5 bases). The V gene's germline CDR1 is DFQATT and CDR2 SNEGSKA (reference sequence). The CDR3 extends over 13 amino acids. Trimming removed 3 bases at V and 7 bases at J, with 13 bases between. CDR3 sequence: CSASVGQENTIYF. The CDR3 nucleotides read TGCAGTGCTAGTGTGGGGCAGGAGAACACCATATATTTT.

This clone was seen just once. The chain is built from TRBV7-9 and TRBJ1-5; D gene unclear. This CDR3 is built from 14 residues. V shed 0 bases and J shed 5 bases, with 8 bases lying between them. In germline, CDR1 is SEHNR, CDR2 FQNEAQ (reference sequence). The CDR3 region has the DNA TGTGCCAGCAGCTTAGCGGGGAAGGATCAGCCCCAGCATTTT. Translated: CASSLAGKDQPQHF. The whole variable domain, remainder taken from reference TRBV7-9 and TRBJ1-5, is DTGVSQNPRHKITKRGQNVTFRCDPISEHNRLYWYRQTLGQGPEFLTYFQNEAQLEKSRLLSDRFSAERPKGSFSTLEIQRTEQGDSAMYLCASSLAGKDQPQHFGDGTRLSIL.

A remark on this clone: Other DNA sequences from this sample encode an identical CDR3 as well. The chain carries TRBV27 and TRBJ2-7; maybe TRBD1 (6 bases). Germline V gives CDR1 MNHEY, CDR2 SMNVEV (reference sequence). The CDR3 has 11 residues. The V end was cut by 11 bases, the J end by 4 bases, with 12 bases between. DNA for the CDR3: TGTGCCTCCAGAGGGGGATACGAGCAGTACTTC. This codes for CASRGGYEQYF.

This chain joins TRBV5-1 and TRBJ1-1; the D gene is possibly TRBD1 (5 bases). Germline V gene sequence: CDR1 SGHRS, CDR2 YFSETQ. The CDR3 is made up of 16 amino acids. The V and J ends lost 6 bases and 1 base respectively, with 19 bases between them. The CDR3 DNA reads TGCGCCAGCACCCGAAAAGGGGTTCCCCCGAACACTGAAGCTTTCTTT. Protein: CASTRKGVPPNTEAFF.

This clone appeared a single time. The gene calls are TRBV6-5 and TRBJ1-3; TRBD1 is a possible D gene (6 bases). V lost 7 bases and J lost 1, with 11 bases in between. From germline, CDR1 is MNHEY and CDR2 SVGAGI. The CDR3 sequence is 14 residues long. This CDR3 reads CASKPGQSGNTIYF. Written as DNA, the CDR3 is TGTGCCAGCAAACCGGGACAATCTGGAAACACCATATATTTT.

V gene TRBV7-2 combines with J gene TRBJ2-7; 8 nucleotides match TRBD1. This CDR3 has 18 residues. Germline V CDR1 and CDR2: SGHTA, FQGNSA. Trimming took 0 bases from V and 0 from J; bases not matched to a gene: 10. CDR3 in DNA: TGTGCCAGCAGCTTAGCCCCGCAGGGACAGGTTAGCTCCTACGAGCAGTACTTC. The encoded protein is CASSLAPQGQVSSYEQYF.

Concerning this clone: The same CDR3 arises from other DNA sequences in this sample as well. The chain couples TRBV9 to TRBJ2-2, with unresolved D. The CDR3 extends over 11 amino acids. V lost 2 bases, J lost 6 bases, and 2 bases lay in between. Germline V gene lookup returns CDR1 SGDLS and CDR2 YYNGEE. CDR3 loop: CASSVSGELFF. The CDR3 region has the DNA TGTGCCAGCAGCGTTTCCGGGGAGCTGTTTTTT.

The rearrangement uses TRBV27 and TRBJ2-1; TRBD2 matches at 8 bases. CDR3 length: 13 residues. In germline, CDR1 is MNHEY, CDR2 SMNVEV (reference sequence). V gave up 8 bases and J gave up 10 bases; unmatched junction bases: 10. The CDR3 loop reads CASVAGTYGEQFF. The CDR3 region has the DNA TGTGCCAGCGTAGCGGGAACGTATGGGGAGCAGTTCTTC.

J is TRBJ1-5 and V is TRBV6-4, with 7 bases identical to TRBD1. V shed 3 bases and J 4 bases; nucleotides not matched to a gene: 6. Germline CDR1 MRHNA, CDR2 SNTAGT. The CDR3 extends over 15 amino acids. This CDR3 is CASSESAGGNQPQHF. The CDR3 DNA sequence: TGTGCCAGCAGTGAGTCCGCAGGGGGGAATCAGCCCCAGCATTTT.

V is TRBV12-3 or TRBV12-4 and J is TRBJ1-3; tentative D call: TRBD1 (5 bases). Trimming took off 7 bases at V and 8 bases at J, with 15 bases between the two ends. The CDR3 extends over 13 amino acids. As DNA, the CDR3 is TGTGCCAGCAACGACAGAGTTGTGGACACCATATATTTT. Its translation is CASNDRVVDTIYF.

The chain uses TRBV27 and TRBJ1-5; a possible D gene is TRBD1 (6 bases). V lost 5 bases and J 5 bases, leaving 13 bases between the germline ends. CDR3 length: 14 residues. Germline CDR1 MNHEY, CDR2 SMNVEV (reference sequence). Written as DNA, the CDR3 is TGTGCCAGCAGTGACCGGGACAAATATCAGCCCCAGCATTTT. Protein sequence: CASSDRDKYQPQHF.

The chain uses TRBV28 and TRBJ2-1; 10 bases map to TRBD2. The ends lost 4 bases at V and 4 bases at J; junction bases unmatched: 7. The CDR3 is 16 residues long. Germline assignment: CDR1 MDHEN and CDR2 SYDVKM. As DNA, the CDR3 is TGTGCCAGCAGTTCTAGCGGGAGCCGAGGGTACAATGAGCAGTTCTTC. It is translated as CASSSSGSRGYNEQFF.

The CDR3 bases are TGTGCCAGCAGCTTAGATCGCAGGGGCTATGGCTACACCTTC. Encoded protein: CASSLDRRGYGYTF. The chain combines TRBV7-2 with TRBJ1-2; tentative D call: TRBD1 (6 bases). The CDR3 has 14 residues. V was clipped by 1 base and J by 4 bases, with 10 bases between them. Germline CDR1 SGHTA, CDR2 FQGNSA.

The rearrangement joins TRBV4-1 to TRBJ2-3; D is possibly TRBD2 (7 bases). Trimming removed 1 base at V and 8 bases at J, with 16 bases between. CDR1 MGHRA and CDR2 YSYEKL come from the germline V gene. The CDR3 totals 15 residues. The CDR3: CASSQAGRGAVTQYF. The CDR3, as DNA: TGCGCCAGCAGCCAAGCCGGCCGGGGGGCTGTTACGCAGTATTTT.

This clone was recorded once. The V gene is TRBV13, the J gene TRBJ1-6; 9 bases are shared with TRBD1. In germline, CDR1 is PRHDT, CDR2 FYEKMQ (reference sequence). After removal of 2 bases from V and 7 bases from J, the junction contained 9 bases not matched to a gene. This CDR3 has 17 amino acids. CDR3 bases: TGTGCCAGCAGCTTATCGACAGGGGGATTGAAGAATTCACCCCTCCACTTT. Its translation: CASSLSTGGLKNSPLHF.

The rearrangement joins TRBV12-3 or TRBV12-4 to TRBJ2-7, with D unresolved. This CDR3 comprises 13 residues. V gave up 4 bases and J gave up 2 bases, with 9 bases separating them. This chain's CDR3 is CASSYRSTYEQYF. As DNA, the CDR3 is TGTGCCAGCAGTTACAGAAGCACCTACGAGCAGTACTTC.

The V gene is TRBV27, the J gene TRBJ2-1; TRBD2 agrees at 8 bases. CDR3 length: 15 amino acids. Per the germline V gene, CDR1 is MNHEY and CDR2 is SMNVEV (reference sequence). V dropped 10 bases and J dropped 8; count of bases not matched to a gene: 16. CDR3 bases: TGTGCCACCCGGGGGGGGCGGGAGGCCTGGGATGAGCAGTTCTTC. Protein product: CATRGGREAWDEQFF.

The V and J genes are TRBV2 and TRBJ2-3, with 10 nucleotides matching TRBD2. Trimming at V came to 5 bases and at J to 4 bases, leaving 3 bases not matched to a gene. This CDR3 region has 14 residues. The V gene's germline CDR1 is SNHLY and CDR2 FYNNEI. CDR3 coding DNA: TGTGCCAGCAGTCCGCTAGCGGGGGCAGATACGCAGTATTTT. Encoded protein: CASSPLAGADTQYF.

The V call is TRBV19, the J call TRBJ1-1, with D possibly matching TRBD1 (5 bases). CDR3 length equals 13 residues. V was clipped by 8 bases and J by 3 bases, with 13 bases between them. The germline V gene has CDR1 LNHDA and CDR2 SQIVND (reference sequence). The chain's CDR3 is CASSGTLYTEAFF. DNA for the CDR3: TGTGCCAGTTCCGGGACCTTGTACACTGAAGCTTTCTTT.